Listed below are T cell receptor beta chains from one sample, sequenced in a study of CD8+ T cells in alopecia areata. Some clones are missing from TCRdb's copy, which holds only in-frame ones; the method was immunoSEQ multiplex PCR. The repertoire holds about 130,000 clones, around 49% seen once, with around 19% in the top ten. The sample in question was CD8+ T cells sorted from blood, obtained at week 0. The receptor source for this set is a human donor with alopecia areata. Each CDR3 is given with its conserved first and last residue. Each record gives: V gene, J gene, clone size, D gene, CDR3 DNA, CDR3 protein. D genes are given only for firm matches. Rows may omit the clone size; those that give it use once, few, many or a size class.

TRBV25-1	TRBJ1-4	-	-	TGTGCCAGCAGTGAAGACACAGCCCAACCACCGAGGAAACTGTTTTTT	CASSEDTAQPPRKLFF
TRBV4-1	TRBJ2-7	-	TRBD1	TGCGCCAGCAGCCATACCGGGACAGGGTCCTACGAGCAGTACTTC	CASSHTGTGSYEQYF
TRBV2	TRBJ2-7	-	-	TGTGCCAGCAGTCCAGGGACCTACGAGCAGTACTTC	CASSPGTYEQYF
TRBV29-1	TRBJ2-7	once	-	TGCAGCGTTGGAGAGGGGTCCTACGAGCAGTACTTC	CSVGEGSYEQYF
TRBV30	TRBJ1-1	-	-	TGTGCCTGGACCTCGGGGCTTGAAGCTTTCTTT	CAWTSGLEAFF
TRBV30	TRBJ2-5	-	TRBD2	TGTGCCTGGAGTGTAGGCGGGGGTCAAGAGACCCAGTACTTC	CAWSVGGGQETQYF
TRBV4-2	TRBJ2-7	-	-	TGTGCCAGCAGCCAAGTCGCGGATTCTAGCTCCTACGAGCAGTACTTC	CASSQVADSSSYEQYF
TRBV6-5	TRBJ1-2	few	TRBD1	TGTGCCAGCATCGAAGGGAGGGGGCATGGCTACACCTTC	CASIEGRGHGYTF
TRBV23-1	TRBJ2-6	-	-	TGCGCCAGCAGTCAATCGCCCTTACTCACGGCCAACGTCCTGACTTTC	CASSQSPLLTANVLTF
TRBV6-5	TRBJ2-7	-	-	TGTGCCAGCAGTGGGGCTCCCGATGCTACGAAGCAGTACTTC	CASSGAPDATKQYF
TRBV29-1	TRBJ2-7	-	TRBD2	TGCAGCGCCGAGGGTCTAGCGGGGGGCCCATCCTACGAGCAGTACTTC	CSAEGLAGGPSYEQYF
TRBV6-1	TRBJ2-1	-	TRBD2	TGTGCCAGCAGTGAAGTACATCTAGCGGGTTCCCTTGAGCAGTTCTTC	CASSEVHLAGSLEQFF
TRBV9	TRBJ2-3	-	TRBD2	TGTGCCAGCAGCGTAGAGTCCGCGGGGGGTGCAACAGATACGCAGTATTTT	CASSVESAGGATDTQYF
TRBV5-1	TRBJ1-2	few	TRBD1	TGCGCCAGCAGCTTGGCGGAGAGACAGGGATGGTATGGCTACACCTTC	CASSLAERQGWYGYTF
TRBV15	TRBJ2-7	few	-	TGTGCCACCAGCACCGAACAGGGACCTTGGGACGAGCAGTACTTC	CATSTEQGPWDEQYF
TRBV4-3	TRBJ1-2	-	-	TGCGCCAGCAGCCCCCTAAGGAATTTGGATCCTGACTATGGCTACACCTTC	CASSPLRNLDPDYGYTF
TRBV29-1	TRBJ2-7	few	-	TGCAGCGTTGGGGGTCCCCACGAGCAGTACTTC	CSVGGPHEQYF
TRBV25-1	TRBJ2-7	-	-	TGTGCCAGCAGGGAAGGGGGTTCCTACGAGCAGTACTTC	CASREGGSYEQYF
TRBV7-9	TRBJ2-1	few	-	TGTGCCAGCAGCTTGGGTGCCGATGAGCAGTTCTTC	CASSLGADEQFF
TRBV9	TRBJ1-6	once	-	TGTGCCAGCAGCGTACGGGACTTTGGGTCACCCCTCCACTTT	CASSVRDFGSPLHF
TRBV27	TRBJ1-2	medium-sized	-	TGTGCCAGCAGTTTTTCGGCAGGGGACTATGGCTACACCTTC	CASSFSAGDYGYTF
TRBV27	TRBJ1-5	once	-	TGTGCCAGCAGTTTGAACAAACGCAATCAGCCCCAGCATTTT	CASSLNKRNQPQHF
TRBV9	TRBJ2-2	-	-	TGTGCCAGCAGCCCCAGGAGCGCGAACACCGGGGAGCTGTTTTTT	CASSPRSANTGELFF
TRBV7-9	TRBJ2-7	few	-	TGTGCCAGCAGCCTCTCAGGGGCCGAGCAGTACTTC	CASSLSGAEQYF
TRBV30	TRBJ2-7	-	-	TGTGCCTGGAGTCCTGTCGGACGAGAGCAGTACTTC	CAWSPVGREQYF
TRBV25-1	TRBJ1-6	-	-	TGTGCCAGCAGTGGACAGGAGGATAATTCACCCCTCCACTTT	CASSGQEDNSPLHF
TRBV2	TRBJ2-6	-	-	TGTGCCAGCAGTGAAGGCAGCCCGAACTCTGGGGCCAACGTCCTGACTTTC	CASSEGSPNSGANVLTF
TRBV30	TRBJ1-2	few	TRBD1	TGTGCCTGGACCGGACCGGACAGGGCCTATGGCTACACCTTC	CAWTGPDRAYGYTF
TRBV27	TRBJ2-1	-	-	TGTGCCAGCAGTTCTCGCGGGCCTGGGGATGAGCAGTTCTTC	CASSSRGPGDEQFF
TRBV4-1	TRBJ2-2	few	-	TGCGCCAGCAGCCGCCCTACCTCCGGGGAGCTGTTTTTT	CASSRPTSGELFF
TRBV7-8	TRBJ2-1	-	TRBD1	TGTGCCAGCAGCTTAGGGACAGGGCCTAGGGACAATGAGCAGTTCTTC	CASSLGTGPRDNEQFF
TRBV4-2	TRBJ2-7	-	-	TGTGCCAGCAGCCAAGCTGAGGGACCCCTCTACGAGCAGTACTTC	CASSQAEGPLYEQYF
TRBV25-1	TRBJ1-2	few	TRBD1	TGTGCCAGCAGTGTGGGACAGGGGAAATCTGGCTACACCTTC	CASSVGQGKSGYTF
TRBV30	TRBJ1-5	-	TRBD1	TGTGCCTGGAGTGCGACTGGGACAGCCCGGAGAAATCAGCCCCAGCATTTT	CAWSATGTARRNQPQHF
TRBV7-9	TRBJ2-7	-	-	TGTGCCAGCAGCTCCGGGCCACTCTACGAGCAGTACTTC	CASSSGPLYEQYF
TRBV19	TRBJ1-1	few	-	TGTGCCAGTAGTATCCCTGACGGGGGCGTGAACACTGAAGCTTTCTTT	CASSIPDGGVNTEAFF
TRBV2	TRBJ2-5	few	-	TGTGCCAGCAGTGAAGCGCTTCCGGACGGGGGATGGATGGAGACCCAGTACTTC	CASSEALPDGGWMETQYF
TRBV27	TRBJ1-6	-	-	TGTGCCAGCAGTTTCCACAGGGTTCCCTCTTATAATTCACCCCTCCACTTT	CASSFHRVPSYNSPLHF
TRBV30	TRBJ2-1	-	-	TGTGCCTGGGGATGGGCCCATGAGCAGTTCTTC	CAWGWAHEQFF
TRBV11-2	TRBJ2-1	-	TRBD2	TGCGCCAGCAGCCAAGGACTAGCGGGGAACAATGAGCAGTTCTTC	CASSQGLAGNNEQFF
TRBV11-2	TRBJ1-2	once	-	TGTGCCAGCAGTACAGGGATTAACTATGGCTACACCTTC	CASSTGINYGYTF
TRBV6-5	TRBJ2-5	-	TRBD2	TGTGCCAGCATTGGGGGGGTCCAAGAGACCCAGTACTTC	CASIGGVQETQYF
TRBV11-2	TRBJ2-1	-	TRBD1	TGTGCCAGCAGCTCAATACTGGGACAGCCGGCACACAATGAGCAGTTCTTC	CASSSILGQPAHNEQFF
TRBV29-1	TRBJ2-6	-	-	TGCAGCGACAAGTGGTCTCCTATCTCTGGGGCCAACGTCCTGACTTTC	CSDKWSPISGANVLTF
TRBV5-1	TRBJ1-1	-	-	TGCGCCAGCAGCCCAAAAATGAACACTGAAGCTTTCTTT	CASSPKMNTEAFF